Listed here are 25 T cell receptor beta chains from one sample, sequenced in a study of shared clonotypes between healthy human individuals. The assay was immunoSEQ multiplex PCR, and TCRdb's table has in-frame clones only and misses some. The sample records fewer than 400,000 clones, about 74% being singletons. Input material: memory CD4+ T cells sorted from blood. Stated subset: CD45RA-negative fraction. These receptors all come from a man between 25 and 39 years old in good health.

The chain couples TRBV9 to TRBJ2-1; unclear D gene. CDR3 length: 14 amino acids. From germline, CDR1 is SGDLS and CDR2 YYNGEE. Trimming cost V 0 bases and J 9 bases, with 13 bases left between them. The CDR3 sequence: CASSVAVIPGEQFF. CDR3 bases: TGTGCCAGCAGCGTAGCGGTTATTCCGGGTGAGCAGTTCTTC.

CDR3 residues: CASSEALSPTIQYF. The CDR3 coding sequence is TGTGCCAGCAGTGAAGCGCTATCCCCCACGATCCAGTACTTC. The rearrangement uses TRBV6-1 and TRBJ2-5, with D uncertain. The CDR3 extends over 14 amino acids. V shed 0 bases and J shed 10 bases, with 15 bases lying between them. The germline V gene encodes CDR1 MNHNS and CDR2 SASEGT.

This chain connects TRBV7-6 to TRBJ2-6, with 8 bases matching TRBD1. The CDR3 extends over 16 amino acids. Germline CDR1 and CDR2: SGHVS and FNYEAQ. The J segment lost 2 bases and the V segment lost 7 bases, leaving 7 bases of the junction unmatched. CDR3 coding DNA: TGTGCCAGCACCATCCCAGGGGGCACTGGGGCCAACGTCCTGACTTTC. Its protein product is CASTIPGGTGANVLTF.

CDR3 in DNA: TGTGCCAGCAGCTTGGTCGCGGGAGGAAGGGAGACCCAGTACTTC. Encoded protein: CASSLVAGGRETQYF. The V gene is TRBV5-4, the J gene TRBJ2-5, with 8 bases lining up with TRBD2. The germline gives CDR1 SGHNT, CDR2 YYREEE (reference sequence). V trimming: 0 bases; J trimming: 5 bases; junction bases outside the gene matches: 6. The CDR3 totals 15 residues.

V and J are TRBV19 and TRBJ2-3; 9 bases align to TRBD2. The CDR3 runs 16 residues. J was trimmed by 4 bases and V by 4 bases; bases with no gene match: 9. Germline V lookup: CDR1 LNHDA, CDR2 SQIVND (reference sequence). This CDR3 reads CASSTISGSGADTQYF. CDR3 bases: TGTGCCAGTAGTACGATTAGCGGGAGTGGCGCAGATACGCAGTATTTT.

This chain links TRBV30 with TRBJ2-5; TRBD2 matches at 7 bases. V trimming: 2 bases; J trimming: 11 bases; junction bases outside the gene matches: 5. Germline V CDR1 and CDR2: GTSNPN, SVGIG (reference sequence). The CDR3 sequence is 11 residues long. Here the CDR3 reads CAWSFGGEQYF. The CDR3 bases are TGTGCCTGGAGTTTTGGGGGGGAGCAGTACTTC.

V is TRBV7-2 and J is TRBJ1-2; D perhaps matches TRBD1 (5 bases). The CDR3 contains 13 residues. The V end was cut by 5 bases, the J end by 3 bases, with 10 bases between. CDR1 is SGHTA and CDR2 is FQGNSA in the germline V gene. CDR3 sequence: CASSPGPHYGYTF. Written as DNA, the CDR3 is TGTGCCAGCAGCCCGGGACCTCACTATGGCTACACCTTC.

This clone appeared a single time. This sequence joins TRBV15 and TRBJ2-3; 8 nucleotides line up with TRBD2. V shed 3 bases, J shed 4 bases, and the junction held 9 bases outside the gene matches. The CDR3 consists of 16 residues. Germline V gives CDR1 LNHNV, CDR2 YYDKDF (reference sequence). Here the CDR3 DNA reads TGTGCCACCAGCAGTAGAGCGGGAGTCCCCCCAGATACGCAGTATTTT. Its translation is CATSSRAGVPPDTQYF.

The chain's CDR3 is CAPVGGYRTDTQYF. The CDR3 nucleotides read TGTGCCCCAGTGGGGGGCTATCGGACAGATACGCAGTATTTT. The V gene is TRBV14, the J gene TRBJ2-3; D might be TRBD1 or TRBD2, each matching 6 bases. The V gene lost 11 bases and the J gene lost 3 bases, with 18 bases spanning the gap. This CDR3 comprises 14 residues. Germline V gene sequence: CDR1 SGHDN, CDR2 FVKESK.

A few counts support this clone. The chain links TRBV7-2 to TRBJ2-5, with 7 bases that match TRBD2. With V trimmed by 1 base and J by 10 bases, 12 bases remained unmatched. The CDR3 covers 15 residues. Per the germline V gene, CDR1 is SGHTA and CDR2 is FQGNSA. CDR3 in amino acids: CASSLGVGRGGNQYF. Here the CDR3 DNA reads TGTGCCAGCAGCTTAGGGGTTGGACGCGGGGGAAACCAGTACTTC.

Many counts were recorded for this clone. V and J are TRBV28 and TRBJ1-2; maybe TRBD1 (5 bases). The V end lost 2 bases, the J end lost 1 base, and 5 bases lay between the germline ends. The CDR3 is made up of 13 amino acids. From germline, CDR1 is MDHEN and CDR2 SYDVKM. CDR3 sequence: CASSLDSNYGYTF. The CDR3 nucleotides read TGTGCCAGCAGTTTAGACAGTAACTATGGCTACACCTTC.

This clone turned up a few times. The V and J genes are TRBV19 and TRBJ2-5; no clear D. In germline, CDR1 is LNHDA, CDR2 SQIVND (reference sequence). The CDR3 is 13 residues long. Between the trimmed V and J ends, which lost 5 bases and 4 bases, there was a span of 11 bases. CDR3 in DNA: TGTGCCAGTAGTGCAAACAGACGAGAGACCCAGTACTTC. This codes for CASSANRRETQYF.

V and J are TRBV7-6 and TRBJ1-1; D is perhaps TRBD1 (6 bases). V lost 3 bases, J lost 7 bases, and 12 bases lay in between. The CDR3 sequence is 13 residues long. Per the germline V gene, CDR1 is SGHVS and CDR2 is FNYEAQ. This CDR3 is CASSFLIQGEAFF. CDR3 DNA: TGTGCCAGCAGCTTCCTGATACAGGGTGAAGCTTTCTTT.

This clone was recorded at least ten times. This chain joins TRBV2 and TRBJ2-3; unclear D gene. Looked up from germline, CDR1 is SNHLY and CDR2 is FYNNEI. This CDR3 is built from 15 residues. Trimming took off 3 bases at V and 2 bases at J, with 12 bases between the two ends. The CDR3 DNA follows: TGTGCCAGCAGTGAGGCGGAACACCCCACAGATACGCAGTATTTT. This translates into CASSEAEHPTDTQYF.

In DNA form, the CDR3 reads TGTGCCAGCAGCTTAGAAGCAACTAATGAAAAACTGTTTTTT. Residues: CASSLEATNEKLFF. The chain employs TRBV7-2 and TRBJ1-4; no firm D call. The CDR3 runs to 14 residues. V lost 1 base and J 0 bases, leaving 3 bases between the germline ends. CDR1 is SGHTA and CDR2 is FQGNSA in the germline V gene.

The chain employs TRBV2 and TRBJ2-1, with D unclear. Germline V gene sequence: CDR1 SNHLY, CDR2 FYNNEI. Trimming shortened V by 1 base and J by 5 bases, and 12 bases separated the two germline ends. This CDR3 spans 15 amino acids. The CDR3 spells CASSEGGSVNNEQFF. DNA of the CDR3: TGTGCCAGCAGTGAAGGTGGTTCGGTCAACAATGAGCAGTTCTTC.

The V call is TRBV4-2, the J call TRBJ2-1; TRBD2 agrees at 8 bases. The CDR3 spans 17 residues. Germline loops: CDR1 LGHNA, CDR2 YNFKEQ. J lost 9 bases, V lost 5 bases, and 18 bases had no gene match. The CDR3 here is CASSYQTGTSTRVEQFF. CDR3 nucleotide sequence: TGTGCCAGCAGCTACCAGACCGGGACTAGTACGAGGGTTGAGCAGTTCTTC.

This clone was detected only a few times. The rearrangement links TRBV10-1 to TRBJ1-1, with 10 bases that match TRBD1. V shed 3 bases, J shed 3 bases, and the junction held 10 bases outside the gene matches. CDR1 is WNHNN, CDR2 SYGVQD, per germline (reference sequence). The CDR3 has 17 amino acids. The CDR3 DNA sequence: TGCGCCAGCAGTGACCCTGGACAGGGGGTTAGGGACACTGAAGCTTTCTTT. Its translation: CASSDPGQGVRDTEAFF.

The rearrangement links TRBV9 to TRBJ2-1; TRBD2 matches at 9 bases. The CDR3 covers 14 residues. The germline V gene has CDR1 SGDLS and CDR2 YYNGEE. V shed 5 bases, J shed 4 bases, and the junction held 4 bases outside the gene matches. CDR3 region: CASRPGLAYNEQFF. In DNA, the CDR3 is TGTGCCAGCAGGCCCGGACTAGCGTACAATGAGCAGTTCTTC.

The chain uses TRBV7-8 and TRBJ2-7, with unresolved D. The CDR3 has 15 amino acids. V was clipped by 5 bases and J by 0 bases, with 14 bases between them. The germline V gene has CDR1 SGHVS and CDR2 FQNEAQ. CDR3 sequence reads: CASSPLGLSSYEQYF. The CDR3 coding sequence is TGTGCCAGCAGCCCCTTGGGGTTAAGCTCCTACGAGCAGTACTTC. Supplemented by reference TRBV7-8 and TRBJ2-7, the full variable domain reads GAGVSQSPRYKVAKRGQDVALRCDPISGHVSLFWYQQALGQGPEFLTYFQNEAQLDKSGLPSDRFFAERPEGSVSTLKIQRTQQEDSAVYLCASSPLGLSSYEQYFGPGTRLTVT.

J is TRBJ2-7 and V is TRBV4-3; 9 bases fit TRBD1. The ends lost 5 bases at V and 2 bases at J; junction bases unmatched: 19. CDR1 is LGHNA and CDR2 is YSLEER in the germline V gene. The CDR3 sequence is 19 residues long. CDR3 in amino acids: CASSSQPGQGSGLAYEQYF. In DNA form, the CDR3 reads TGCGCCAGCAGCTCTCAACCGGGACAGGGCTCGGGTCTAGCCTACGAGCAGTACTTC.

V and J are TRBV28 and TRBJ2-3; 8 bases agree with TRBD2. V lost 6 bases to trimming and J lost 1 base; unmatched junction nucleotides: 3. The CDR3 consists of 14 residues. The germline V gene encodes CDR1 MDHEN and CDR2 SYDVKM. CDR3 in amino acids: CASRPGGGTDTQYF. The CDR3 coding sequence is TGTGCCAGCAGGCCGGGGGGGGGCACAGATACGCAGTATTTT.

The rearrangement links TRBV6-6 to TRBJ1-1; a possible D gene is TRBD1 (6 bases). The CDR3 contains 13 residues. Trimming pared 6 bases from V and 1 base from J, leaving 9 bases between. CDR1 and CDR2 (germline): MNHNY, SVGAGI (reference sequence). The CDR3 region is CASSPQGNTEAFF. The CDR3 coding sequence is TGTGCCAGCAGCCCACAGGGGAACACTGAAGCTTTCTTT.

The genes are TRBV6-1 and TRBJ2-3; TRBD2 matches 9 bases. Germline V gives CDR1 MNHNS, CDR2 SASEGT. Trimming took 1 base from V and 6 from J; bases not matched to a gene: 11. This CDR3 is built from 17 residues. The CDR3 nucleotides are TGTGCCAGCAGTGAAGGAGGGTCTAGCGGGATAGGGGATACGCAGTATTTT. It codes for CASSEGGSSGIGDTQYF.

The J gene is TRBJ1-2, the V gene TRBV6-5; D is unresolved. Between the trimmed V and J ends, which lost 2 bases and 7 bases, there was a span of 11 bases. The CDR3 runs to 13 residues. Germline V gene lookup returns CDR1 MNHEY and CDR2 SVGAGI. DNA of the CDR3: TGTGCCAGCAGTTACGAGCAACAAACTGGCTACACCTTC. This translates into CASSYEQQTGYTF.